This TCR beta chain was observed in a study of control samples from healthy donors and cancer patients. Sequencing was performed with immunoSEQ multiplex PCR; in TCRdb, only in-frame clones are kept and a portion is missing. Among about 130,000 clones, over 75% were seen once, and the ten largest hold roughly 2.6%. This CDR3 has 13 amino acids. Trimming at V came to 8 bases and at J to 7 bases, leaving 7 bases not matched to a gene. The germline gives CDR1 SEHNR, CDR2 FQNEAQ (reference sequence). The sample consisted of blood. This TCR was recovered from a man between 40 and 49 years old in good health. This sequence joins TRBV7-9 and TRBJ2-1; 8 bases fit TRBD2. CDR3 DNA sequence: TGTGCCAGCCGTAACGGGGGGGAAAATGAGCAGTTCTTC. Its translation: CASRNGGENEQFF.